This T cell receptor beta chain was captured by sequencing in a study of T-cell reconstitution after alpha-beta-depleted transplantation in children (dated by TCRdb to the mid-2010s). Study-wide context: T-cell immune reconstitution after TCRalphabeta/CD19-depleted allogeneic hematopoietic cell transplantation in children was quantitatively tracked in the study by means of TCR repertoire profiling.

To note about this clonotype: Its antigen specificity is not known. It has no much larger one-base neighbor in the sample; base qualities were not kept.

Library generation was performed with PCR. Sequenced using an Illumina HiSeq 2500. To normalize quantification of the TCRbeta repertoire, the TCR libraries were built with molecular barcoding that relied on unique molecular identifiers. The public reads were reanalyzed by TCRdb: fastp trimming at Q25, MiXCR alignment, in-frame beta chains only. Entries that share a CDR3 protein sequence are merged under the most common genes and DNA. In this sample the table shows 200,000 to 250,000 distinct CDR3 sequences, 8.5% to 10% of which occur a single time. The ten top clones hold less than 8% of the sample. This specimen consisted of PBMCs from the stem cell graft donor, obtained from the stem cell graft. This receptor was obtained from a human donor who donated a stem cell graft to a child with acute lymphoblastic leukemia.

Here the CDR3 is given as CASSRHWDPNTEAFF. The nucleotide sequence is given as TGTGCCAGCAGCCGACACTGGGACCCGAACACTGAAGCTTTCTTT. In this chain, TRBV3-1 is recombined with TRBJ1-1; perhaps TRBD1 is the D gene, with 5 bases matching. Taken from cysteine to phenylalanine, the CDR3 has 15 residues. Just the 45-base CDR3 DNA is kept, in frame starting at base 1. From a lookup of the germline V gene (reference sequence), CDR1 and CDR2 are LGHDT and YNNKEL. V is reduced by 4 bases and J by 1 base, leaving a spacing of 13 bases between them.